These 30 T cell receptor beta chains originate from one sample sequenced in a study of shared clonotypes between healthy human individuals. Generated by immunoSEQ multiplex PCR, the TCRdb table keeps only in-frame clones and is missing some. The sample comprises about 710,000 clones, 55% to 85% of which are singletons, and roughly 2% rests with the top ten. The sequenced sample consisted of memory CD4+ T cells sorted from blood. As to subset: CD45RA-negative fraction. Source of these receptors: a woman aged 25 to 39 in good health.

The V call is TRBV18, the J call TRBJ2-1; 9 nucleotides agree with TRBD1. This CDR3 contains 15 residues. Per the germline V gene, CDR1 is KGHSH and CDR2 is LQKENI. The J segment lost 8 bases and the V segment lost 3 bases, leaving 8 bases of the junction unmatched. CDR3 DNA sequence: TGTGCCAGCTCACCCGGGACAGGGAGGGTGGATGAGCAGTTCTTC. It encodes CASSPGTGRVDEQFF. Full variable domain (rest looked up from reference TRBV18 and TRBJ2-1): NAGVMQNPRHLVRRRGQEARLRCSPMKGHSHVYWYRQLPEEGLKFMVYLQKENIIDESGMPKERFSAEFPKEGPSILRIQQVVRGDSAAYFCASSPGTGRVDEQFFGPGTRLTVL.

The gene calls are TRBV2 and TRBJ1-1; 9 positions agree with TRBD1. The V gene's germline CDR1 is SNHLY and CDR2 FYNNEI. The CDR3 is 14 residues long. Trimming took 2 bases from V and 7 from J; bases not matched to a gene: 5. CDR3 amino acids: CASSERDRVGEAFF. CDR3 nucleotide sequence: TGTGCCAGCAGTGAAAGGGACAGGGTGGGTGAAGCTTTCTTT.

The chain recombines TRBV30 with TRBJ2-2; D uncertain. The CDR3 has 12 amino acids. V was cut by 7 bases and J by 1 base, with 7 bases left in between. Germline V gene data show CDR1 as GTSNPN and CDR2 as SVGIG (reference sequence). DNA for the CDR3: TGTGCCTTCCAAATGAACACCGGGGAGCTGTTTTTT. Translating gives CAFQMNTGELFF.

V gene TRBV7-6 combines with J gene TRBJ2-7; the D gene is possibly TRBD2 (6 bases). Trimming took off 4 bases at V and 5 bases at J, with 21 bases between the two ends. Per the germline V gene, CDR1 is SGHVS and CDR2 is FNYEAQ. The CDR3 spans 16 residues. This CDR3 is CASSSPLAGSRNEQYF. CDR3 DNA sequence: TGTGCCAGCAGCTCCCCCCTGGCCGGGAGTAGGAACGAGCAGTACTTC.

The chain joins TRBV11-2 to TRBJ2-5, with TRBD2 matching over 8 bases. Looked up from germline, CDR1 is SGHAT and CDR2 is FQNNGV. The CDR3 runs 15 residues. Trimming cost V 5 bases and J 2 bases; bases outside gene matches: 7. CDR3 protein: CASSPRAGAQETQYF. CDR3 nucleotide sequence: TGTGCCAGCAGCCCCCGAGCGGGAGCGCAAGAGACCCAGTACTTC.

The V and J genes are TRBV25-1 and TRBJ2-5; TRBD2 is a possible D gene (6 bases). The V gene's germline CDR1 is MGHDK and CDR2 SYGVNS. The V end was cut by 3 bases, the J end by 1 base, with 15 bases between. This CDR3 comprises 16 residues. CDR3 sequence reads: CASSEEPAGRQETQYF. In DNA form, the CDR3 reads TGTGCCAGCAGTGAGGAACCAGCGGGCCGCCAAGAGACCCAGTACTTC.

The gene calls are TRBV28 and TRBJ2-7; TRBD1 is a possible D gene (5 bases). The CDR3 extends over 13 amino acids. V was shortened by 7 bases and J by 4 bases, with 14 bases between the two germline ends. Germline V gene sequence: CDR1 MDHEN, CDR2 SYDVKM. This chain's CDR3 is CASNPGKPYEQYF. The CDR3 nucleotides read TGTGCCAGCAACCCAGGGAAACCGTACGAGCAGTACTTC. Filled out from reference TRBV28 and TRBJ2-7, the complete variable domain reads DVKVTQSSRYLVKRTGEKVFLECVQDMDHENMFWYRQDPGLGLRLIYFSYDVKMKEKGDIPEGYSVSREKKERFSLILESASTNQTSMYLCASNPGKPYEQYFGPGTRLTVT.

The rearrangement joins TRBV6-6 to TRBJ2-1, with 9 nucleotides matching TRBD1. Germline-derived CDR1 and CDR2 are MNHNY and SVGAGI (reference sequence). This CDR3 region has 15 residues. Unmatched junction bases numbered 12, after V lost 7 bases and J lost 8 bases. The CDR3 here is CASTPGTGKVDEQFF. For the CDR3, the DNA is TGTGCCAGCACCCCCGGGACAGGGAAGGTAGATGAGCAGTTCTTC.

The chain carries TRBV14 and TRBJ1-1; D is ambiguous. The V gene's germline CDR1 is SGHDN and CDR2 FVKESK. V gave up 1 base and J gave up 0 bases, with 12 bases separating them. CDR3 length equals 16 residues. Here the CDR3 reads CASSQVDGRLNTEAFF. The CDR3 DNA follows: TGTGCCAGCAGCCAAGTCGACGGACGCCTGAACACTGAAGCTTTCTTT.

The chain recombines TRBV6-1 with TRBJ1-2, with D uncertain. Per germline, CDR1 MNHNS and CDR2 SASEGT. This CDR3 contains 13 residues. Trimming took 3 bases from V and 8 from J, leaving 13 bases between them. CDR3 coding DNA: TGTGCCAGCAGTGAGGAGGAGGTCGGGGGCTACACCTTC. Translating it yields CASSEEEVGGYTF.

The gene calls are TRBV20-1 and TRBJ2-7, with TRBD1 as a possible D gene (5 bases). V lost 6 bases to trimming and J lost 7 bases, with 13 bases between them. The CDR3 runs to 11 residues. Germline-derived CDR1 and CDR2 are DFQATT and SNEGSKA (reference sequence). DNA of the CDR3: TGCAGTGCCAGGACATCAGGGGAGCAGTACTTC. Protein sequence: CSARTSGEQYF.

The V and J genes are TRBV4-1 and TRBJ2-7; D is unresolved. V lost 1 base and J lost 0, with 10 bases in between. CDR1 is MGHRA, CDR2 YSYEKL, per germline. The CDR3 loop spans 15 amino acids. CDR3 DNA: TGCGCCAGCAGCCAAGGAACCGCTAGCTCCTACGAGCAGTACTTC. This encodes CASSQGTASSYEQYF.

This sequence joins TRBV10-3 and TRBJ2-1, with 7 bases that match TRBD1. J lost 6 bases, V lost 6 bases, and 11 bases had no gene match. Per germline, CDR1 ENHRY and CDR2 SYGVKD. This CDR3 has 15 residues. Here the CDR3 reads CAIRSGTDGLNEQFF. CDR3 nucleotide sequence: TGTGCCATCAGATCCGGGACAGATGGCCTCAATGAGCAGTTCTTC.

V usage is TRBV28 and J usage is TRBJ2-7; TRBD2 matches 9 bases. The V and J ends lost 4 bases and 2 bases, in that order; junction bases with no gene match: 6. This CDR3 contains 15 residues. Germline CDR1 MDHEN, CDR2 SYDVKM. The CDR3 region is CASSSGTSTAYEQYF. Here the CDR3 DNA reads TGTGCCAGCAGTTCGGGGACTAGCACCGCCTACGAGCAGTACTTC.

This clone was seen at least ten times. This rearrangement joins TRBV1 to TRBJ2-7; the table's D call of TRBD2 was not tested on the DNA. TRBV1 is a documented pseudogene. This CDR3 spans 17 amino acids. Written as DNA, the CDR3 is TGCACCAGCAGCTATTGCTATTGGGGACTAGCGTCCCCCGAGCAGTACTTC. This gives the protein CTSSYCYWGLASPEQYF.

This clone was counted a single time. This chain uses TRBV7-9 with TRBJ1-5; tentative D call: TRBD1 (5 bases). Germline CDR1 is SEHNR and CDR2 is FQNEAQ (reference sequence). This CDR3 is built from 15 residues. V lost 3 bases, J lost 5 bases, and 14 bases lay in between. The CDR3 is CASSLLGGGDQPQHF. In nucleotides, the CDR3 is TGTGCCAGCAGCTTGTTGGGGGGTGGCGATCAGCCCCAGCATTTT.

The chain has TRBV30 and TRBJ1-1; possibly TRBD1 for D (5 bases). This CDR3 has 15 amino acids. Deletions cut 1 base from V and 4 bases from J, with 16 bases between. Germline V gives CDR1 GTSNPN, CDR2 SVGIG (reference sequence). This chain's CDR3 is CAWSDPRRGGTEAFF. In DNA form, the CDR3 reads TGTGCCTGGAGTGACCCGCGTAGGGGCGGCACTGAAGCTTTCTTT.

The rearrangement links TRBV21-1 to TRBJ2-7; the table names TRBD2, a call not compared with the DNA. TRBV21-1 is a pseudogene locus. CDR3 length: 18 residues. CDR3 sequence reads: CASSKAPLGPGGTYEQYF. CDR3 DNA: TGTGCCAGCAGCAAAGCGCCACTAGGGCCAGGCGGAACCTACGAGCAGTACTTC.

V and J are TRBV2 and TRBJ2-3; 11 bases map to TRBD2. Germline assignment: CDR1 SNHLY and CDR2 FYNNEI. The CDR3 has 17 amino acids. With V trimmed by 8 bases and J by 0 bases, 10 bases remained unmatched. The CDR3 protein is CASGGLAEATSTDTQYF. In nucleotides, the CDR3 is TGTGCCAGCGGGGGACTAGCGGAAGCAACTAGCACAGATACGCAGTATTTT. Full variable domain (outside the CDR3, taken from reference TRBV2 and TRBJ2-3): EPEVTQTPSHQVTQMGQEVILRCVPISNHLYFYWYRQILGQKVEFLVSFYNNEISEKSEIFDDQFSVERPDGSNFTLKIRSTKLEDSAMYFCASGGLAEATSTDTQYFGPGTRLTVL.

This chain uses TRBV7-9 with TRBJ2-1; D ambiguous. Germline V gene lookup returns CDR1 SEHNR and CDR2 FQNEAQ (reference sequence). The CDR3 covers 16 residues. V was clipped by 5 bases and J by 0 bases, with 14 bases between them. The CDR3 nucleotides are TGTGCCAGCAGCCTCACTATTCGGAGCTCCTACAATGAGCAGTTCTTC. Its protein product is CASSLTIRSSYNEQFF.

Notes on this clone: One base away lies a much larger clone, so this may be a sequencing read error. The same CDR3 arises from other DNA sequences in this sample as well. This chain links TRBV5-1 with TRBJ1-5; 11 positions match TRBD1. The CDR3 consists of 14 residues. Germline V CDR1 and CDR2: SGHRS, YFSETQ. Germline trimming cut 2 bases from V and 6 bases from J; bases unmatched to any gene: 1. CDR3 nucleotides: TGCGCCAGCAGCTTAGGGACAGGGGGTCAGCCCCAGCATTTT. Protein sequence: CASSLGTGGQPQHF.

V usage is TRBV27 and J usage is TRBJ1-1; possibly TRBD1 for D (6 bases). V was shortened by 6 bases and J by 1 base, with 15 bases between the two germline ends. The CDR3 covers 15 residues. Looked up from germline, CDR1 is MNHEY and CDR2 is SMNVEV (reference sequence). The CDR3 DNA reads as TGTGCCAGCAGAACCCAGACAGGTACGAACACTGAAGCTTTCTTT. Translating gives CASRTQTGTNTEAFF.

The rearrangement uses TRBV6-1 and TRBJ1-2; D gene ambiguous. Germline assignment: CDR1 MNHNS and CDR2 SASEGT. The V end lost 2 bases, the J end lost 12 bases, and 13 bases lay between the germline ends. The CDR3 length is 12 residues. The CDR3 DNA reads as TGTGCCAGCAGTGAAATGGGATTGGTAGACACCTTC. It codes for CASSEMGLVDTF.

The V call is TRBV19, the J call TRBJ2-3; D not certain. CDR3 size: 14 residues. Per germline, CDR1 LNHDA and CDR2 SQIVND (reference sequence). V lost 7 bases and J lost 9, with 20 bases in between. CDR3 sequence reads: CASTPRGDVKTQYF. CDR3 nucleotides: TGTGCCAGTACTCCCAGAGGCGACGTAAAGACGCAGTATTTT.

The DNA of the CDR3 is TGTGCCAGCAGTTTTATCCCGAGGGACACTGAAGCTTTCTTT. Translating gives CASSFIPRDTEAFF. The chain is built from TRBV27 and TRBJ1-1, with unresolved D. CDR1 and CDR2 from the germline V gene are MNHEY and SMNVEV (reference sequence). The V end was cut by 3 bases, the J end by 3 bases, with 11 bases between. CDR3 size: 14 residues.

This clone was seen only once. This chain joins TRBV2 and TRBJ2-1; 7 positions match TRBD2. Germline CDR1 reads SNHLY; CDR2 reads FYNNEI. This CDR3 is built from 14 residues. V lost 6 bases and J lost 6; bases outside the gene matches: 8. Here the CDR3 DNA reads TGTGCCAGCAGGGTGGGGGGGGACCCCAATGAGCAGTTCTTC. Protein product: CASRVGGDPNEQFF.

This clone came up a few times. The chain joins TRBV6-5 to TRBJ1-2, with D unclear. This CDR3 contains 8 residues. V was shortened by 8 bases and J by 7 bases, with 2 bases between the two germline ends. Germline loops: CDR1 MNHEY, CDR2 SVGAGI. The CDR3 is CASAGYTF. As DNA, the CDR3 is TGTGCCAGCGCTGGCTACACCTTC.

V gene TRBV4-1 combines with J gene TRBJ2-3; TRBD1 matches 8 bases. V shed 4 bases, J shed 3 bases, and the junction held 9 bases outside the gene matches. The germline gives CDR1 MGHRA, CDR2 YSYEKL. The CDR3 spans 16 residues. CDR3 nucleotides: TGCGCCAGCAGCCTAGCCGGGACAGGAGGGACAGATACGCAGTATTTT. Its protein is CASSLAGTGGTDTQYF.

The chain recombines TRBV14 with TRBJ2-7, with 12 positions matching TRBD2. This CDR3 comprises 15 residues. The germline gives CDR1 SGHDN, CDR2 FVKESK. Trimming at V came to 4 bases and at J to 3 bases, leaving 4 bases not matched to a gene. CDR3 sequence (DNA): TGTGCCAGCAGCCCCCAGGGACTAGCGGGCTACGAGCAGTACTTC. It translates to CASSPQGLAGYEQYF. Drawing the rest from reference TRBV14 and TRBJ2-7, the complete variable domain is EAGVTQFPSHSVIEKGQTVTLRCDPISGHDNLYWYRRVMGKEIKFLLHFVKESKQDESGMPNNRFLAERTGGTYSTLKVQPAELEDSGVYFCASSPQGLAGYEQYFGPGTRLTVT.

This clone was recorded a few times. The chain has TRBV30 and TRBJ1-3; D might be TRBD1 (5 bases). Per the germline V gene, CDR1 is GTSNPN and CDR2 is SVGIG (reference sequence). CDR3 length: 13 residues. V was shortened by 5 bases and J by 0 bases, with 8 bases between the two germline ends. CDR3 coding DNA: TGTGCCTGGCGGGGCGACTCTGGAAACACCATATATTTT. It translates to CAWRGDSGNTIYF.